This TCR beta chain comes out of a study of shared clonotypes between healthy human individuals. Only in-frame clones appear in the TCRdb table, and some are missing; sequencing was by immunoSEQ multiplex PCR. The repertoire has under 1,900,000 clones, less than 99% of them found once; the top ten carry 0.3% to 0.45%. The CDR3 runs 14 residues. From germline, CDR1 is SNHLY and CDR2 FYNNEI. J was trimmed by 5 bases and V by 6 bases; bases with no gene match: 6. The chain has TRBV2 and TRBJ2-3; 9 nucleotides align to TRBD1. The sequence derives from a young man in good health. The sample comprised naive CD4+ T cells sorted from blood. Documented subset: CD45RA+ positively selected. CDR3 region: CASSVDRGIDTQYF. The CDR3 region has the DNA TGTGCCAGCAGCGTGGACAGGGGAATAGATACGCAGTATTTT.